This TCR beta chain was retrieved from a study of T cell responses to AZD1222 COVID-19 vaccine (dated by TCRdb to the early 2020s). For context, the study as a whole: Because spike-specific TCR depth and breadth did not differ between the two schedules, AZD1222 recipients who got a second dose at roughly 4 weeks were pooled with those who got a second dose at roughly 12 weeks. Trial participants were enrolled into age subgroups of 18-55, 56-69 and 70-plus years, which contained about 160, 30 and 59 TCR-sequenced participants, respectively. A total of 233 trial participants underwent TCR sequencing, of whom more than 200 had received two doses of AZD1222 and roughly 26 had received two doses of the MenACWY control vaccine.

The label giving this sample's time point can be read as: baseline before first vaccination. Samples from vaccinated people were obtained from the UK trials COV001 and COV002, which included a single-blind randomized controlled phase 2/3 trial of AZD1222 (ChAdOx1 nCoV-19) in healthy adults. For TCRbeta chain sequencing, PBMC samples were collected from trial participants at day 0 and at day 28 after the second dose. Overall study outcomes, separate from this receptor: Because no samples from the day 14 peak response were available, repertoires could be characterized only after the peak T cell response. Participants were mostly white British, with more females than males. The authors suggested clonal diversity may have been underestimated. After two AZD1222 doses, both the breadth and the depth of spike-specific TCRs were significantly higher than at day 0 and than in MenACWY recipients. In the small 56-69-year group, the increase in depth fell short of significance, most likely because of low power. Nearly half of unique spike-specific TCRs reportedly recognized epitopes outside regions mutated in the B.1.351 and B.1.1.7 variants. The whole spike protein was spanned by vaccine-associated CD4 TCRs, and dominant responses were seen in regions 160-218 and 743-854. Conclusions about previously exposed vaccinees are limited because only six or seven AZD1222 recipients were SARS-CoV-2 seropositive at baseline.

The CDR3 regions of human TCRbeta chains were subjected to immunosequencing. For the original study's pipeline: TCRs in the repertoires were compared against a reference library of SARS-CoV-2-specific TCRs that had been generated with the MIRA antigen-specificity platform. Breadth was defined as the fraction of unique TCRs that were SARS-CoV-2-associated. Depth was defined as the fraction of total T cells that were SARS-CoV-2-associated. Using the MIRA data, every spike-specific TCR was mapped to the spike region that the TCR reacted to and assigned to either a CD4 or a CD8 class. Log10-transformed breadth and depth values were compared by one-way ANOVA with Sidak's multiple comparisons tests. Here the immuneACCESS table is served through TCRdb, limited to in-frame sequences with V and J called. Missing clones are a known gap in these copies; in checked studies unresolved V genes cover under half, and the rest lacks a known reason. From that table come the V and J calls and clone size; the DNA was used to work out D and trimming. The sample table holds around 150,000 clones, of which around 90% were seen once. The top ten clonotypes cover roughly 4.7% of the sample.

This clone was seen more than once but under ten times. The target of this receptor is not known. Per-base quality was not reported, and no clone a single base away is much larger than it. V and J are truncated by 3 bases and 7 bases respectively, leaving an intervening sequence of 9 bases. Inclusive of the bounding cysteine and phenylalanine, the CDR3 is 13 residues long. Solely the CDR3 DNA is kept, with 39 bases framed from the first base. Taken from the germline V gene (reference sequence), the CDR1 and CDR2 loops are SEHNR and FQNEAQ. This sequence uses TRBV7-9 and TRBJ2-2; the D gene is not confidently resolved. The starting material was peripheral blood, obtained on day 0 of AZD1222 vaccination. This receptor was taken from an adult in good health. CDR3 reads: CASSFLSIGELFF. The DNA sequence is TGTGCCAGCAGCTTCTTGAGCATCGGGGAGCTGTTTTTT.